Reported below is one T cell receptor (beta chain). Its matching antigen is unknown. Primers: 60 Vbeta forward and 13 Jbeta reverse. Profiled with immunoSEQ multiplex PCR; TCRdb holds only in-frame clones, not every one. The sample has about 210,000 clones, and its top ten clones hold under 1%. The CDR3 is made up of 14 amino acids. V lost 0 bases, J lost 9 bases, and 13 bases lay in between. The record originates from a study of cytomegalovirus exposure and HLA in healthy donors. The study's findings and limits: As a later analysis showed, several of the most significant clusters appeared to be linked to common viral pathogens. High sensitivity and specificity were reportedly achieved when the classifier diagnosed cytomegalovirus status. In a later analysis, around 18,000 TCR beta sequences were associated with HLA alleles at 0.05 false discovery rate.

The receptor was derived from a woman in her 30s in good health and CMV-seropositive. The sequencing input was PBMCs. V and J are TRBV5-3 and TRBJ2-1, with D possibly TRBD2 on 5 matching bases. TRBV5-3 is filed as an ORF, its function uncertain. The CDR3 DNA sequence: TGTGCCAGAAGCTTGGCCGGGGTAGCTGGTGAGCAGTTCTTC. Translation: CARSLAGVAGEQFF.